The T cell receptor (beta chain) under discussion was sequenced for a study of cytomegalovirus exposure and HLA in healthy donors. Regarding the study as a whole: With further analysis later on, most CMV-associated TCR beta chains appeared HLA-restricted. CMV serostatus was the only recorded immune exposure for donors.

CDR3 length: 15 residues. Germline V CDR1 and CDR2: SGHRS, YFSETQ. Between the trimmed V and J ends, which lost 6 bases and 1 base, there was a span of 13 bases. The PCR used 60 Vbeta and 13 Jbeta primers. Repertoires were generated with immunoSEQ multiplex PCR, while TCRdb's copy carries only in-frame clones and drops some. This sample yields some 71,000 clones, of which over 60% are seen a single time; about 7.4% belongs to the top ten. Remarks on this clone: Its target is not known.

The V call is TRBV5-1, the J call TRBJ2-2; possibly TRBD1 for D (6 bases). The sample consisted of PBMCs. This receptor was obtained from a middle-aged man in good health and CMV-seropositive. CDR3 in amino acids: CASTGTGMNTGELFF. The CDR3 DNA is TGCGCCAGCACCGGTACAGGGATGAACACCGGGGAGCTGTTTTTT. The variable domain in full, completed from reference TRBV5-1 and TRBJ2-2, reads KAGVTQTPRYLIKTRGQQVTLSCSPISGHRSVSWYQQTPGQGLQFLFEYFSETQRNKGNFPGRFSGRQFSNSRSEMNVSTLELGDSALYLCASTGTGMNTGELFFGEGSRLTVL.